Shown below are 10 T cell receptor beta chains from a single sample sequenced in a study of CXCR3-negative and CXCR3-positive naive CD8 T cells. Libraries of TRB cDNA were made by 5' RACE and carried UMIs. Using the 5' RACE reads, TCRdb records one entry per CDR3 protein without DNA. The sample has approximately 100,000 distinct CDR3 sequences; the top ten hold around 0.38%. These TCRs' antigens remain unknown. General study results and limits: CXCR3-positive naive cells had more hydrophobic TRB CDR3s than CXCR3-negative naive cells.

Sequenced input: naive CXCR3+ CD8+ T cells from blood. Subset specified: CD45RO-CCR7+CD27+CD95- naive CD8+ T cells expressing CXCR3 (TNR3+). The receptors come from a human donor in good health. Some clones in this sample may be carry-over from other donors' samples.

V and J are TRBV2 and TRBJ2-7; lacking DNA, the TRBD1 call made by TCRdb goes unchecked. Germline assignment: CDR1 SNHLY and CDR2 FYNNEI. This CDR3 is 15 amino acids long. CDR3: CASSEVGGSTYEQYF. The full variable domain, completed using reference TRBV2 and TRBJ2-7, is EPEVTQTPSHQVTQMGQEVILRCVPISNHLYFYWYRQILGQKVEFLVSFYNNEISEKSEIFDDQFSVERPDGSNFTLKIRSTKLEDSAMYFCASSEVGGSTYEQYFGPGTRLTVT.

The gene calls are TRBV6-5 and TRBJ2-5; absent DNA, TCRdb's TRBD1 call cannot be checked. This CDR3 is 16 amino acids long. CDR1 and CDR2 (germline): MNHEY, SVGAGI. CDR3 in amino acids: CASSYSAGQGAETQYF.

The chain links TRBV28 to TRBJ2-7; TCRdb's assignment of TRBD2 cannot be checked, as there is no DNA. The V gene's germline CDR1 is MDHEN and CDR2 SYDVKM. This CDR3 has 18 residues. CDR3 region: CASSSPTSGLAGAYEQYF.

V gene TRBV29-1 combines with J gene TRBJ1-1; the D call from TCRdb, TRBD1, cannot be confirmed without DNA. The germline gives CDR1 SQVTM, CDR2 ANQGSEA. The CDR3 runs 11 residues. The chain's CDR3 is CSVPGGAEAFF.

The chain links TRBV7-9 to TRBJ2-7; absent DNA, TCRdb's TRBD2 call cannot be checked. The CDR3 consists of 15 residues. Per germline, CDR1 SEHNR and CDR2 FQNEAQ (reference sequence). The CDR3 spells CASSFRGGAIYEQYF.

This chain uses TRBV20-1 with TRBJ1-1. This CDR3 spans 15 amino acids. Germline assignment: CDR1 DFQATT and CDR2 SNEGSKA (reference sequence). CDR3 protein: CSARDQNAGLAEAFF.

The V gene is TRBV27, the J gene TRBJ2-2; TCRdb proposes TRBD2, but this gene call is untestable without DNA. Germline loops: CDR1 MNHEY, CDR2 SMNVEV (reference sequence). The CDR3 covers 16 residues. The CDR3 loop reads CASRSGLAGDTGELFF.

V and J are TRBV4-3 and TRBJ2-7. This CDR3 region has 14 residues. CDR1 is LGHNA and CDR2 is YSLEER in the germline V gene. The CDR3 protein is CASSQDRGIYEQYF.

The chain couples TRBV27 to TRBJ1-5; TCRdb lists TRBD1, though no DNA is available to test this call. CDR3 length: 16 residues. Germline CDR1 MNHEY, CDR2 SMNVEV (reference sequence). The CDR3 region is CASSATGTGINQPQHF.

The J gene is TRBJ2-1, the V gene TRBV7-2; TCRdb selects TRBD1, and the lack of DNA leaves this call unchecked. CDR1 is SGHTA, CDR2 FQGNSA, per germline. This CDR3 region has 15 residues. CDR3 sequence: CASSLQGGRYNEQFF.